This is a list of T cell receptor beta chains from one sample in a study of blood T cell repertoires in COVID-19. The protocol was immunoSEQ multiplex PCR, while the TCRdb copy is restricted to in-frame clones and leaves out a portion. The sample consists of 300,000 or so clones, roughly 90% of them appearing once. The specimen sequenced was peripheral blood. The receptors originated from a young man who had recovered from COVID-19. Each CDR3 is given with its conserved first and last residue. D genes are given only for firm matches. Part of the rows lack a size; the others show once, few, many or a class for expanded clones.

cdr3_nt,cdr3_aa,j_call,v_call,clone_size,d_call
TGTGCCAGCAGCAGCCGGACAGGGTACTACGAGCAGTACTTC,CASSSRTGYYEQYF,TRBJ2-7,TRBV14,NA,TRBD1
TGTGCCAGCGCCCGGGGGGCGAGGGTGAACGAGCAGTACTTC,CASARGARVNEQYF,TRBJ2-7,TRBV6-5,NA,NA
TGTGCCAGCAGCGTAACGAGAGGGTCCTACAATGAGCAGTTCTTC,CASSVTRGSYNEQFF,TRBJ2-1,TRBV9,NA,NA
TGTGCCAGCAGCCACCCCCAGGCAGATACGCAGTATTTT,CASSHPQADTQYF,TRBJ2-3,TRBV6-2/TRBV6-3,NA,NA
TGTGCCAGCTCACCACAGGGGGCGGATGGAAACACCATATATTTT,CASSPQGADGNTIYF,TRBJ1-3,TRBV18,NA,TRBD1
TGTGCCAGCAGCTTAGGAGCGGGGGGAAGGGGTGGCATTCAGTACTTC,CASSLGAGGRGGIQYF,TRBJ2-4,TRBV7-2,few,TRBD2
TGCGCCAGCAGCCACGTACTCCAGGGGGTTGGGACGCAGTATTTT,CASSHVLQGVGTQYF,TRBJ2-3,TRBV4-1,NA,TRBD1
TGTGCCAGCAGGGACAGGGGGCCGAACTTCCTTAGCACAGATACGCAGTATTTT,CASRDRGPNFLSTDTQYF,TRBJ2-3,TRBV6-4,NA,TRBD1
TGTGCCAGCAGCCCTGTAGGTGTCCGCGGACAAAGGGGGGAGCTGTTTTTT,CASSPVGVRGQRGELFF,TRBJ2-2,TRBV7-2,NA,NA
TGTGCCATCAGTGACCCAAGAGAGGGAGGGGAAAAACTGTTTTTT,CAISDPREGGEKLFF,TRBJ1-4,TRBV10-3,NA,NA
TGTGCCAGCAGCTTCGGACAGGCTAGCAATCAGCCCCAGCATTTT,CASSFGQASNQPQHF,TRBJ1-5,TRBV7-2,NA,TRBD1
TGTGCCAGCAGCTTGGGGCTTGGGGGCAGCATGAACACTGAAGCTTTCTTT,CASSLGLGGSMNTEAFF,TRBJ1-1,TRBV7-9,NA,NA
TGTGCCACCAGTGATGGGACTAGTATTACAGATACGCAGTATTTT,CATSDGTSITDTQYF,TRBJ2-3,TRBV24-1,NA,TRBD2
TGTGCCTGGGCCCGGGAGGGGAACTACAATGAGCAGTTCTTC,CAWAREGNYNEQFF,TRBJ2-1,TRBV30,NA,TRBD2
TGTGCCAGCTCACCACCGGGGGCTTCGCGGAACAATGAGCAGTTCTTC,CASSPPGASRNNEQFF,TRBJ2-1,TRBV18,NA,NA
TGCAGTGCTAGTGTTAGCCACAATGAGCAGTTCTTC,CSASVSHNEQFF,TRBJ2-1,TRBV20-1,NA,NA
TGTGCCAGCTCACCCGGAGGGAACACTGAAGCTTTCTTT,CASSPGGNTEAFF,TRBJ1-1,TRBV18,NA,NA
TGTGCCACCTTGACAGGGGGCTATGGCTACACCTTC,CATLTGGYGYTF,TRBJ1-2,TRBV5-8,NA,TRBD1
TGTGCCAGCAGGAGGACAGAAGCCACCAAAAACATTCAGTACTTC,CASRRTEATKNIQYF,TRBJ2-4,TRBV6-6,NA,NA
TGCGCCAGCAGCCAAGTGGGGGGGCCCGTTGGAGGTGAAGCTTTCTTT,CASSQVGGPVGGEAFF,TRBJ1-1,TRBV4-1,NA,NA
TGTGCCAGCTCAGGTAGCGAGGCAAGCACAGATACGCAGTATTTT,CASSGSEASTDTQYF,TRBJ2-3,TRBV18,NA,NA
TGTGCCAGCAGCTATGACCCTCAGGGGGCCGAGCAGTACTTC,CASSYDPQGAEQYF,TRBJ2-7,TRBV11-3,NA,TRBD1
TGTGCCAGCAGCTTAGAACGGGGAAGGAATTCACCCCTCCACTTT,CASSLERGRNSPLHF,TRBJ1-6,TRBV7-2,NA,NA
TGTGCCAGCAGCTCTGACAGGGACTATGGCTACACCTTC,CASSSDRDYGYTF,TRBJ1-2,TRBV7-3,NA,TRBD1
TGCGCCAGCAGCTTGGAATTCGGGGGAAACTATGGCTACACCTTC,CASSLEFGGNYGYTF,TRBJ1-2,TRBV5-1,NA,NA
TGTGCCAGCAGCTTAGCTCAGGGGGCGTACGGGGAGCTGTTTTTT,CASSLAQGAYGELFF,TRBJ2-2,TRBV11-2,NA,TRBD1
TGTGCCAGCAGGAAGCCGGGACAGGGACACACCGGGGAGCTGTTTTTT,CASRKPGQGHTGELFF,TRBJ2-2,TRBV11-2,NA,TRBD1
TGCAGCGTGAGGGACAGGGAGGACTATGGCTACACCTTC,CSVRDREDYGYTF,TRBJ1-2,TRBV29-1,NA,TRBD1
TGTGCCAGCAGTGAGAGGCTTACAGGGCGGGATACGCAGTATTTT,CASSERLTGRDTQYF,TRBJ2-3,TRBV2,once,NA
TGTGCCAGCAGTGAATCGGTAGCGGGGGCAATAAATGAGCAGTTCTTC,CASSESVAGAINEQFF,TRBJ2-1,TRBV2,NA,TRBD2
TGTGCCAGCAGTTCCCTTGAGGCCCCAAAGAGCTCCTATAATTCACCCCTCCACTTT,CASSSLEAPKSSYNSPLHF,TRBJ1-6,TRBV28,NA,NA
TGCGCCTGCAGGACATCCGTTTCCTACAATGAGCAGTTCTTC,CACRTSVSYNEQFF,TRBJ2-1,TRBV10-2,NA,NA
TGTGCCAGCAGTAACCGAGGGTTCTACACCTTC,CASSNRGFYTF,TRBJ1-2,TRBV6-5,NA,NA
TGCAGCGTTGCTACAGGGCCCCAAGAGACCCAGTACTTC,CSVATGPQETQYF,TRBJ2-5,TRBV29-1,NA,NA
TGTGCCAGCCATGACAGGGGACCCCTTTCTGGCTACACCTTC,CASHDRGPLSGYTF,TRBJ1-2,TRBV6-5,NA,TRBD1
TGTGCCAGCAGCTTCTGGACAGGGGAAGAGACCCAGTACTTC,CASSFWTGEETQYF,TRBJ2-5,TRBV7-9,NA,TRBD1
TGCGCCAGCAGCCCAAAGCGGTCCAGTTCGAACACTGAAGCTTTCTTT,CASSPKRSSSNTEAFF,TRBJ1-1,TRBV23-1,NA,NA
TGTGCCAGCAGCTTAGCCGGGAGAAGTGATACGCAGTATTTT,CASSLAGRSDTQYF,TRBJ2-3,TRBV7-9,NA,NA
TGTGCCAGCAGCTTGGTAGCGGGGAGCTCCTACAATGAGCAGTTCTTC,CASSLVAGSSYNEQFF,TRBJ2-1,TRBV5-5,NA,TRBD2
TGCAGCACGAAAGAGGCGGGACAGGGGAACACTGAAGCTTTCTTT,CSTKEAGQGNTEAFF,TRBJ1-1,TRBV29-1,NA,TRBD1
TGTGCCAGCAGCTTAGCCGCAGGGGCCGAGCAGTACTTC,CASSLAAGAEQYF,TRBJ2-7,TRBV7-9,NA,NA
TGTGCCAGTAGTATCCCCCAGGGCGGATCGAACACTGAAGCTTTCTTT,CASSIPQGGSNTEAFF,TRBJ1-1,TRBV19,NA,NA
TGTGCCAGCAGTGGTACTCGATCGTTTAGCAATCAGCCCCAGCATTTT,CASSGTRSFSNQPQHF,TRBJ1-5,TRBV27,NA,NA
TGTGCCAGCAGTTACAACCAGCGCTCAGATACGCAGTATTTT,CASSYNQRSDTQYF,TRBJ2-3,TRBV6-5,NA,NA
TGTGCCAGCAGTTACTCGAGCGTCGGGGTTGGCTACACCTTC,CASSYSSVGVGYTF,TRBJ1-2,TRBV6-5,once,NA
TGTGCCAGCACCCTAAAGTTCGGGGGGGCCGATTACGAGCAGTACTTC,CASTLKFGGADYEQYF,TRBJ2-7,TRBV27,many,TRBD2
TGTGCCAGCAGCTTAGGCGGGGATAGACTACCGTACTTC,CASSLGGDRLPYF,TRBJ2-7,TRBV11-2,NA,NA
TGTGCCACCAGCAGGGGCGACAGGATGAACACTGAAGCTTTCTTT,CATSRGDRMNTEAFF,TRBJ1-1,TRBV15,NA,NA
TGTGCCATCCGGAGAGGGGGCTACGATGGCTACACCTTC,CAIRRGGYDGYTF,TRBJ1-2,TRBV10-3,NA,TRBD1
TGTGCCAGTAGTGGCGGGACAGGGGGCGCTTATTCACCCCTCCACTTT,CASSGGTGGAYSPLHF,TRBJ1-6,TRBV19,NA,TRBD1
TGTGCCAGCAGGAGACTAGCGGGGGGTGGTGAGCAGTTCTTC,CASRRLAGGGEQFF,TRBJ2-1,TRBV2,once,TRBD2
TGTGCCTTGGGGGAGACAGGGAGATACACCGGGGAGCTGTTTTTT,CALGETGRYTGELFF,TRBJ2-2,TRBV7-9,once,TRBD1
TGTGCCAGCAGCCAAGATTTGGCCTCTAACTATGGCTACACCTTC,CASSQDLASNYGYTF,TRBJ1-2,TRBV3-1/TRBV3-2,once,NA
TGCGCCAGCAGCCACACTACGGACAGGGTGGATGGCTACACCTTC,CASSHTTDRVDGYTF,TRBJ1-2,TRBV4-3,once,TRBD1
TGTGCCAGTAGTATAGGACAGTTCGGGGCCAACGTCCTGACTTTC,CASSIGQFGANVLTF,TRBJ2-6,TRBV19,NA,NA
TGTGCCAGCAGCTTAGGGCCGGGACAGGGGGACAATCAGCCCCAGCATTTT,CASSLGPGQGDNQPQHF,TRBJ1-5,TRBV7-2,NA,TRBD1